What follows is one T cell receptor (beta chain) and its context. Antigen: not known. This record comes from a study of cytomegalovirus exposure and HLA in healthy donors. In the study overall: HLA-typed donors were the source of 83 million or so unique TCRs held in an early data release.

The CDR3 contains 16 residues. Germline lookup yields CDR1 SQVTM and CDR2 ANQGSEA. The junction had 8 bases not matched to a gene; V was cut back by 3 bases and J by 2 bases. PCR involved 60 Vbeta and 13 Jbeta primers. In the study's own analysis: A later analysis counted 80 million or so unique TCR beta chains, roughly 11 million shared. Sequencing was performed with immunoSEQ multiplex PCR; in TCRdb, only in-frame clones are kept and a portion is missing. That table supplies the V and J calls and clone size; D and trimming were determined from the DNA. The sample has about 97,000 clones, approximately 80% seen once; the top ten hold around 9.6%. General study points: Earlier analysis yielded a pattern in which most TCR beta V segments were productive about 90% or about 30% of the time.

This chain uses TRBV29-1 with TRBJ2-3; 10 bases match TRBD1. The source of this sequence is a male donor in good health and CMV-seropositive. The material sequenced was PBMCs. The CDR3 DNA reads as TGCAGCGTTGAGACCGACAGGGGGCAATCCACAGATACGCAGTATTTT. It translates to CSVETDRGQSTDTQYF.